This entry lists 26 T cell receptor beta chains sequenced from one sample in a study of T cell responses to AZD1222 COVID-19 vaccine. TCRdb keeps only in-frame clones here, not all; method: immunoSEQ multiplex PCR. The sample yields about 110,000 clones, around 85% seen once. The sequencing used peripheral blood, collected on day 0 of AZD1222 vaccination. Every receptor here comes from an adult in good health.

The V and J genes are TRBV19 and TRBJ1-1, with D uncertain. V was clipped by 2 bases and J by 0 bases, with 7 bases between them. This CDR3 has 14 residues. Per the germline V gene, CDR1 is LNHDA and CDR2 is SQIVND (reference sequence). CDR3: CASSIPRMNTEAFF. In nucleotides, the CDR3 is TGTGCCAGTAGTATACCCAGGATGAACACTGAAGCTTTCTTT.

The chain employs TRBV6-2 or TRBV6-3 and TRBJ2-1; 11 bases agree with TRBD2. With V trimmed by 4 bases and J by 8 bases, 7 bases remained unmatched. Germline CDR1 MNHEY, CDR2 SVGEGT. The CDR3 has 15 amino acids. The CDR3 coding sequence is TGTGCCAGCAGTTGGAATAGCGGGAGGGCCGATGAGCAGTTCTTC. This codes for CASSWNSGRADEQFF.

V is TRBV3-1 (or the pseudogene TRBV3-2) and J is TRBJ2-6; D is undetermined. CDR1 LGHDT and CDR2 YNNKEL come from the germline V gene (reference sequence). The CDR3 loop spans 17 amino acids. The V end was cut by 0 bases, the J end by 2 bases, with 11 bases between. CDR3 coding DNA: TGTGCCAGCAGCCAAGATCTGGGGAACCCTGGGGCCAACGTCCTGACTTTC. Amino acid sequence: CASSQDLGNPGANVLTF.

The chain employs TRBV4-3 and TRBJ1-2, with a tentative D call TRBD1 (5 bases). Between the trimmed V and J ends, which lost 0 bases and 5 bases, there was a span of 16 bases. In germline, CDR1 is LGHNA, CDR2 YSLEER. This CDR3 is 16 amino acids long. As DNA, the CDR3 is TGCGCCAGCAGCCAAGATCGGCACTCTTGGGGGTATGGCTACACCTTC. Protein product: CASSQDRHSWGYGYTF.

This clone was recorded once. The J gene is TRBJ2-2, the V gene TRBV4-3, with a possible D match to TRBD1 (5 bases). Trimming pared 0 bases from V and 2 bases from J, leaving 16 bases between. The CDR3 is 18 residues long. The germline V gene encodes CDR1 LGHNA and CDR2 YSLEER. Written as DNA, the CDR3 is TGCGCCAGCAGCCAAGATGATATAACAGGCATAAACACCGGGGAGCTGTTTTTT. It encodes CASSQDDITGINTGELFF.

The gene calls are TRBV29-1 and TRBJ2-7; D unresolved. V lost 0 bases, J lost 4 bases, and 4 bases lay in between. Germline values: CDR1 SQVTM, CDR2 ANQGSEA. CDR3 length: 11 amino acids. The CDR3 is CSVEDTYEQYF. The CDR3 nucleotides are TGCAGCGTTGAAGACACATACGAGCAGTACTTC.

The chain carries TRBV19 and TRBJ2-7; TRBD1 matches at 12 bases. Germline lookup yields CDR1 LNHDA and CDR2 SQIVND (reference sequence). The length of the CDR3 is 15 residues. V lost 11 bases and J lost 0; bases outside the gene matches: 8. CDR3 in DNA: TGTGCCGGGGACAGGGGGCGTAGGAGCTCCTACGAGCAGTACTTC. As protein: CAGDRGRRSSYEQYF.

V and J are TRBV27 and TRBJ1-4; tentative D call: TRBD1 (5 bases). The CDR3 loop spans 12 amino acids. CDR1 is MNHEY, CDR2 SMNVEV, per germline (reference sequence). With 4 bases removed from V and 10 bases from J, the gap between germline ends came to 10 bases. CDR3 in DNA: TGTGCCAGCAGTTCCTATGACAGAAAACTGTTTTTT. Protein product: CASSSYDRKLFF.

The chain recombines TRBV3-1 (or the pseudogene TRBV3-2) with TRBJ1-4; D gene uncertain. The CDR3 is made up of 14 amino acids. Trimming cost V 4 bases and J 4 bases, with 10 bases left between them. Germline V gene sequence: CDR1 LGHDT, CDR2 YNNKEL (reference sequence). The chain's CDR3 is CASSPQRRNEKLFF. CDR3 DNA sequence: TGTGCCAGCAGCCCCCAACGGCGTAATGAAAAACTGTTTTTT.

This clone was counted between two and nine times. This CDR3 is CASSSDRGAYEQYF. CDR3 DNA: TGTGCCAGCAGCTCCGACAGGGGGGCCTACGAGCAGTACTTC. This sequence joins TRBV11-2 and TRBJ2-7; 9 nucleotides align to TRBD1. This CDR3 has 14 amino acids. Germline CDR1 and CDR2: SGHAT and FQNNGV. The trim removed 4 bases at V and 2 bases at J, leaving 3 bases unmatched.

This sequence joins TRBV7-2 and TRBJ1-6; maybe TRBD1 (5 bases). CDR3 length: 16 residues. CDR1 and CDR2 (germline): SGHTA, FQGNSA. With 1 base removed from V and 9 bases from J, the gap between germline ends came to 16 bases. CDR3 sequence: CASSLEGLRAGSPLHF. CDR3 nucleotides: TGTGCCAGCAGCTTAGAGGGGCTACGGGCGGGTTCACCCCTCCACTTT.

There are a few counts of this clone. The V and J genes are TRBV7-2 and TRBJ2-1; the D gene is possibly TRBD1 (5 bases). Trimming took off 1 base at V and 6 bases at J, with 13 bases between the two ends. The CDR3 runs 15 residues. Germline CDR1 is SGHTA and CDR2 is FQGNSA. CDR3 nucleotide sequence: TGTGCCAGCAGCTTAGAGGGATTAGGGGTCAATGAGCAGTTCTTC. This gives the protein CASSLEGLGVNEQFF. The whole variable domain, filled in from reference TRBV7-2 and TRBJ2-1, reads GAGVSQSPSNKVTEKGKDVELRCDPISGHTALYWYRQSLGQGLEFLIYFQGNSAPDKSGLPSDRFSAERTGGSVSTLTIQRTQQEDSAVYLCASSLEGLGVNEQFFGPGTRLTVL.

This clone appeared a single time. The V call is TRBV7-9, the J call TRBJ1-6, with TRBD1 identical over 8 bases. V lost 1 base to trimming and J lost 7 bases; unmatched junction nucleotides: 6. The CDR3 has 16 amino acids. Germline loops: CDR1 SEHNR, CDR2 FQNEAQ (reference sequence). The CDR3: CASSLGQGSGNSPLHF. CDR3 nucleotides: TGTGCCAGCAGCTTAGGACAGGGGAGCGGGAATTCACCCCTCCACTTT.

This clone occurred a few times. The rearrangement joins TRBV10-1 to TRBJ1-4; D is perhaps TRBD1 (5 bases). Germline V CDR1 and CDR2: WNHNN, SYGVQD (reference sequence). CDR3 length: 15 residues. Here the CDR3 DNA reads TGCGGACACCCAGGGTCCGACCGGCTTAATGAAAAACTGTTTTTT. Amino acids: CGHPGSDRLNEKLFF.

This clone was picked up a small number of times. The CDR3 region has the DNA TGTGCCAGCAGTTATTACCCGGATACAGATACGCAGTATTTT. Protein: CASSYYPDTDTQYF. The chain is built from TRBV6-2 or TRBV6-3 and TRBJ2-3, with D uncertain. Deletions cut 3 bases from V and 3 bases from J, with 10 bases between. The CDR3 consists of 14 residues. Looked up from germline, CDR1 is MNHEY and CDR2 is SVGEGT.

This chain joins TRBV6-4 and TRBJ2-1; 10 bases line up with TRBD2. CDR1 MRHNA and CDR2 SNTAGT come from the germline V gene. The trim removed 7 bases at V and 12 bases at J, leaving 15 bases unmatched. The CDR3 extends over 15 amino acids. In nucleotides, the CDR3 is TGTGCCAGCACCCTTCCCAAGCTAGCGGGAGTAGGGCAGTTCTTC. The encoded protein is CASTLPKLAGVGQFF.

This clone was seen once. DNA for the CDR3: TGTGCCAGCAGTTCCGGACAGCGCAATCAGCCCCAGCATTTT. Its translation: CASSSGQRNQPQHF. V is TRBV28 and J is TRBJ1-5, with D possibly matching TRBD1 (6 bases). CDR3 length: 14 amino acids. Germline CDR1 MDHEN, CDR2 SYDVKM. Trimming took off 4 bases at V and 2 bases at J, with 9 bases between the two ends. Together with reference TRBV28 and TRBJ1-5, the CDR3 gives the full variable domain: DVKVTQSSRYLVKRTGEKVFLECVQDMDHENMFWYRQDPGLGLRLIYFSYDVKMKEKGDIPEGYSVSREKKERFSLILESASTNQTSMYLCASSSGQRNQPQHFGDGTRLSIL.

This chain joins TRBV29-1 and TRBJ2-1, with D tentatively TRBD2 (7 bases). From germline, CDR1 is SQVTM and CDR2 ANQGSEA. V was cut by 7 bases and J by 0 bases, with 13 bases left in between. This CDR3 spans 14 amino acids. The CDR3 nucleotides are TGCAGCGGAGGGGAGGGGGGCTCCTACAATGAGCAGTTCTTC. It codes for CSGGEGGSYNEQFF.

V gene TRBV30 combines with J gene TRBJ2-3, with 9 bases matching TRBD1. CDR1 is GTSNPN, CDR2 SVGIG, per germline (reference sequence). The CDR3 contains 15 residues. J was trimmed by 2 bases and V by 0 bases; bases with no gene match: 3. The CDR3 DNA reads TGTGCCTGGAGTGTCAACAGGGGGCTCACAGATACGCAGTATTTT. It translates to CAWSVNRGLTDTQYF.

This clone was seen more than once but under ten times. The chain recombines TRBV24-1 with TRBJ1-2, with D perhaps TRBD1 (5 bases). The CDR3 totals 15 residues. Looked up from germline, CDR1 is KGHDR and CDR2 is SFDVKD. V was cut by 2 bases and J by 13 bases, with 22 bases left in between. In DNA, the CDR3 is TGTGCCACCAGTGATTCCACCCCGGGGCCGTATAGGACCACCTTC. It yields the protein CATSDSTPGPYRTTF.

This clone was counted once. V is TRBV2 and J is TRBJ1-4; possible D gene TRBD1, 5 bases. This CDR3 region has 15 residues. Trimming took 3 bases from V and 3 from J, leaving 11 bases between them. Germline V gene data show CDR1 as SNHLY and CDR2 as FYNNEI. In nucleotides, the CDR3 is TGTGCCAGCAGTGACCAGGGTTTGCCTAATGAAAAACTGTTTTTT. Translation: CASSDQGLPNEKLFF.

This rearrangement joins TRBV7-9 to TRBJ1-1, with TRBD1 as a possible D gene (5 bases). Germline V CDR1 and CDR2: SEHNR, FQNEAQ (reference sequence). Trimming removed 1 base from V and 0 bases from J, with 15 bases in between. The length of the CDR3 is 17 residues. CDR3 DNA sequence: TGTGCCAGCAGCTTAGGATCGGGAAACAGGATGAACACTGAAGCTTTCTTT. It specifies CASSLGSGNRMNTEAFF.

The CDR3 nucleotides are TGTGCCAGCAGTTACTCGAGGGGCCAAAAGGCCGAAGCTTTCTTT. It specifies CASSYSRGQKAEAFF. The V and J genes are TRBV6-5 and TRBJ1-1, with a tentative D call TRBD1 (5 bases). The CDR3 is 15 residues long. Per germline, CDR1 MNHEY and CDR2 SVGAGI. V dropped 0 bases and J dropped 8 bases, with 16 bases sitting between them.

V gene TRBV6-1 combines with J gene TRBJ1-1; perhaps TRBD1 as D (6 bases). Germline V gives CDR1 MNHNS, CDR2 SASEGT. CDR3 size: 12 residues. Trimming removed 3 bases from V and 10 bases from J, with 12 bases in between. The CDR3 is CASSDPRGAAFF. CDR3 coding DNA: TGTGCCAGCAGTGACCCTCGGGGGGCAGCTTTCTTT.

The V gene is TRBV18, the J gene TRBJ2-7; no clear D. Trimming cost V 6 bases and J 0 bases, with 9 bases left between them. The CDR3 is 13 amino acids. Germline values: CDR1 KGHSH, CDR2 LQKENI. As DNA, the CDR3 is TGTGCCAGCTCTCTCTCGAGCTCCTACGAGCAGTACTTC. Encoded protein: CASSLSSSYEQYF.

The rearrangement links TRBV11-2 to TRBJ1-1; a weak D match, TRBD1 (6 bases). Germline loops: CDR1 SGHAT, CDR2 FQNNGV. The CDR3 runs to 15 residues. Trimming removed 6 bases at V and 1 base at J, with 15 bases between. Written as DNA, the CDR3 is TGTGCCAGCAGTTATCCCGCGGGGGCGAACACTGAAGCTTTCTTT. Amino acid sequence: CASSYPAGANTEAFF.